Listed below are T cell receptor beta chains from one sample, sequenced in a study of blood T cell repertoires in COVID-19. Assay used: immunoSEQ multiplex PCR; TCRdb lists only in-frame clones, some missing. The sample includes some 140,000 clones, approximately 87% seen only once; the top ten take more than 2%. Material: peripheral blood. All receptors come from a man in his 70s with active COVID-19. Both conserved end residues are trimmed from each CDR3.

V,J,CDR3
TRBV6-6,TRBJ1-5,ASSSIGGNGGQPQH
TRBV9,TRBJ1-4,ASSVGQSATNEKLF
TRBV24-1,TRBJ2-5,ATSESLAKTQY
TRBV16,TRBJ1-4,ASSLGQETNEKLF
TRBV7-9,TRBJ2-1,ASSLRGDEQF
TRBV5-1,TRBJ1-1,ASSSLQGINTEAF
TRBV5-1,TRBJ1-4,ASSLGGQTLEKLF
TRBV18,TRBJ2-7,ASSPVITSDEQY
TRBV7-3,TRBJ1-3,ASSSGPSGNTIY
TRBV12-3/TRBV12-4,TRBJ2-5,ASSLGLAAAQY
TRBV5-4,TRBJ2-1,ASSYTGLVRGNEQF
TRBV7-9,TRBJ2-4,ASSLTGGKNIQY
TRBV7-9,TRBJ1-2,ASSLGGQGGYT
TRBV7-9,TRBJ2-1,GSGGLDTYNEQF
TRBV24-1,TRBJ1-1,ATSPSGGRDTEAF
TRBV18,TRBJ2-1,ASSPPTGTSTNEQF
TRBV19,TRBJ1-1,ASRGQGESRTEAF
TRBV30,TRBJ1-6,AWSVLGTGVGSPLH
TRBV9,TRBJ2-7,ASSVGGRAMNEQY
TRBV7-3,TRBJ2-5,ASSLNQGQETQY
TRBV6-2/TRBV6-3,TRBJ1-2,ASSPRGGEGYGYT
TRBV6-2/TRBV6-3,TRBJ2-5,ASSYSRTAQETQY
TRBV15,TRBJ2-1,ATSKGAGGNEQF
TRBV19,TRBJ1-1,ASGPGQRNTEAF
TRBV18,TRBJ1-1,ASSPGQGFKTEAF
TRBV19,TRBJ2-1,ASGPGQGALNEQF
TRBV6-5,TRBJ2-6,ASKGGYSGANVLT
TRBV7-3,TRBJ2-5,ASSLTAGLKETQY
TRBV27,TRBJ2-6,ASRLAGESGANVLT
TRBV7-9,TRBJ2-3,ASSLVLLSTDTQY
TRBV28,TRBJ1-6,ASSLAGGQGGSPLH
TRBV12-5,TRBJ2-7,ASASSAGGQQY
TRBV27,TRBJ1-5,ASSLNRGNQPQH
TRBV4-3,TRBJ1-4,ASSQAAEEKLF
TRBV30,TRBJ2-7,AWTRSQGTREQY
TRBV27,TRBJ2-7,ASSLSTPGLAGDRYEQY
TRBV28,TRBJ2-7,ASSFRDRGAVVQY
TRBV11-2,TRBJ2-7,ASSLEQRTSYEQY
TRBV10-1,TRBJ2-3,ASSEGLADPDTQY
TRBV6-2/TRBV6-3,TRBJ2-3,ASSYPTSGISTDTQY
TRBV19,TRBJ2-1,ASTFRQSSYNEQF
TRBV6-5,TRBJ2-5,ASRVTSGRQETQY
TRBV19,TRBJ1-2,ASKERGPVYGYT
TRBV28,TRBJ2-5,ASKGGGLEETQY
TRBV4-3,TRBJ1-2,ASSQALFTDRVYGYT
TRBV18,TRBJ2-7,ASSPLGQGNREQY
TRBV6-5,TRBJ1-5,ASSWSGVYSNQPQH
TRBV7-3,TRBJ2-1,ASSAGSSSYNEQF
TRBV12-3/TRBV12-4,TRBJ1-6,ASSPRGRALH
TRBV7-3,TRBJ2-3,ASSLNPLAGGTDTQY
TRBV19,TRBJ2-7,ASGDRSDEQY
TRBV6-5,TRBJ2-7,ASRKGGVTYEQY
TRBV24-1,TRBJ1-2,ATSDPGQEAGYGYT
TRBV6-6,TRBJ1-1,ASSFDRVTEAF
TRBV5-1,TRBJ2-1,ASSLGQYNEQF
TRBV7-9,TRBJ2-2,ASSLTSGNTGELF
TRBV5-5,TRBJ1-4,ASSPTSANEKLF
TRBV9,TRBJ2-4,ASSRQVAKNIQY
TRBV7-3,TRBJ2-1,ASSPSYYNEQF